In its sample, the clone carrying this TCR beta chain was seen a few times. Its antigen is undetermined. The data belong to a study of T cell responses to AZD1222 COVID-19 vaccine. TCRdb's copy holds only in-frame clones and misses some; the assay was immunoSEQ multiplex PCR. The sample shows some 120,000 clones, around 82% of them seen only once. This CDR3 region has 14 residues. The ends lost 6 bases at V and 4 bases at J; junction bases unmatched: 6. CDR1 is SNHLY and CDR2 is FYNNEI in the germline V gene. Study-wide points: Clonal diversity was possibly underestimated; the donors were predominantly white British and more often female.

Sequences were derived from peripheral blood, sampled on day 0 of AZD1222 vaccination. The chain uses TRBV2 and TRBJ1-1; 9 bases map to TRBD1. The sequence derives from an adult in good health. This CDR3 is CASRKSTGGTEAFF. The CDR3 nucleotides are TGTGCCAGCAGGAAGTCGACAGGGGGCACTGAAGCTTTCTTT. Complete variable domain (other parts from reference TRBV2 and TRBJ1-1): EPEVTQTPSHQVTQMGQEVILRCVPISNHLYFYWYRQILGQKVEFLVSFYNNEISEKSEIFDDQFSVERPDGSNFTLKIRSTKLEDSAMYFCASRKSTGGTEAFFGQGTRLTVV.